The 26 T cell receptor beta chains below come from one sample, sequenced in a study of tissue T cells after allogeneic stem cell transplantation. The time point denotes: mouse harvest day 7 after allogeneic transplant. Tail vein injection delivered 10^7 T-cell-depleted bone marrow cells and 10^6 splenic CD5+ T cells. Profiling relied on immunoSEQ multiplex PCR, and the TCRdb table lists in-frame clones only, not all of them. Here the sample spans about 11,000 clones, roughly two fifths being singletons. Sequencing was performed on skin. These receptor sequences come from a female BALB/c mouse given C57BL/6 T cells with graft-versus-host disease after an allogeneic hematopoietic cell transplant.

On this clone: Genes and germline are mouse. Read coverage stops 1 residue before the CDR3 terminus; the germline J gene supplies the remainder. This rearrangement joins TRBV26 to TRBJ2-7; 9 bases line up with TRBD1. The CDR3 contains 14 residues. Germline lookup yields CDR1 KGHPV and CDR2 FQNQEV (reference sequence). Trimming took 2 bases from V and 4 from J; bases not matched to a gene: 3. The CDR3 here is CASSLRQGGYEQYF. The DNA read from the CDR3 is TGTGCCAGCAGTCTGAGACAGGGGGGTTATGAACAGTAC.

As regards this clone: Germline and genes: mouse. With the read ending 1 residue before the CDR3 end, the germline J gene is used to fill in that end. J is TRBJ2-5 and V is TRBV4; D unresolved. Trimming removed 3 bases at V and 6 bases at J, with 4 bases between. CDR1 and CDR2 from the germline V gene are LGHDT and YNNKQL (reference sequence). This CDR3 has 11 amino acids. The CDR3: CASSYRDTQYF. CDR3 DNA (partial): TGTGCCAGCAGCTACAGGGACACCCAGTAC.

By share, this clone counts as medium-sized. Gene names denote mouse genes. Sequencing ends 1 residue short of the CDR3 end; the germline J gene provides the rest. The V and J genes are TRBV15 and TRBJ1-5; D call uncertain. Germline V gives CDR1 SGHND, CDR2 FRSKSL. The CDR3 runs 12 residues. Trimming took off 6 bases at V and 1 base at J, with 4 bases between the two ends. The part of the CDR3 DNA that was read is TGTGCCAGCAGGACGAACAACCAGGCTCCGCTT. It yields the protein CASRTNNQAPL. The entire CDR3 protein reads CASRTNNQAPLF.

This clone was observed a handful of times. Any gene name here is a mouse gene name. Sequencing ends 1 residue short of the CDR3 end; the germline J gene provides the rest. This chain connects TRBV26 to TRBJ2-2; unclear D gene. In germline, CDR1 is KGHPV, CDR2 FQNQEV (reference sequence). The CDR3 loop spans 13 amino acids. V was pared by 8 bases and J by 3 bases, with 10 bases between. CDR3 sequence reads: CASGGVHTGQLYF. CDR3 DNA (partial): TGTGCCAGCGGCGGGGTTCACACCGGGCAGCTCTAC.

By its share, this clone is medium-sized (0.01 to 0.1%). Gene names and germline refer to mouse. The read terminates 1 residue before the CDR3 end, so the remaining end is supplied by the germline J gene. This chain connects TRBV17 to TRBJ1-3; 8 bases align to TRBD1. After removal of 6 bases from V and 0 bases from J, the junction contained 4 bases not matched to a gene. Germline loops: CDR1 MNHDT, CDR2 YYDKIL. The CDR3 has 15 amino acids. The CDR3 bases that were read are TGTGCTAGCAGACACAGGGGGTTTTCTGGAAATACGCTCTAT. Protein product: CASRHRGFSGNTLY. The entire CDR3 reads CASRHRGFSGNTLYF.

With respect to this clone: Gene names are the mouse ones. The read gets to within 1 residue of the CDR3 end, and the germline J gene fills in the rest. V and J are TRBV5 and TRBJ2-5; no clear D. V was trimmed by 2 bases and J by 0 bases, leaving 6 bases between them. This CDR3 has 14 amino acids. Germline CDR1 LGHNA, CDR2 YNLKQL (reference sequence). This CDR3 reads CASSQQNNQDTQYF. CDR3 bases read: TGTGCCAGCAGCCAACAGAATAACCAAGACACCCAGTAC.

With regard to this clone: One junction end does not reproduce the germline sequence, and a read error may be involved. Gene and germline names: mouse. The read comes to an end 1 residue before the CDR3 does, leaving the germline J gene to fill in the end. This rearrangement joins TRBV26 to TRBJ2-1; D might be TRBD2 (5 bases). Germline values: CDR1 KGHPV, CDR2 FQNQEV (reference sequence). The length of the CDR3 is 14 residues. CDR3 loop: CANSPAGHYAEQFF. CDR3 bases read: TGTGCCAACAGTCCAGCTGGGCACTATGCTGAGCAGTTC.

This clone was recorded a few times. Here the gene names and germline are mouse. Read data end 1 residue before the CDR3 end; the end is taken from the germline J gene. V usage is TRBV26 and J usage is TRBJ2-3, with unresolved D. The ends were cut back, 3 bases at V and 0 bases at J, with 7 bases in the middle. This CDR3 is 14 amino acids long. Per germline, CDR1 KGHPV and CDR2 FQNQEV (reference sequence). Incomplete CDR3 DNA: TGTGCCAGCAGTCTCCACACTAGTGCAGAAACGCTGTAT. It encodes CASSLHTSAETLY. The entire CDR3 reads CASSLHTSAETLYF. The variable domain in full, completed from reference TRBV26 and TRBJ2-3, reads NSKVIQTPRYLVKGQGQKAKMRCIPEKGHPVVFWYQQNKNNEFKFLINFQNQEVLQQIDMTEKRFSAECPSNSPCSLEIQSSEAGDSALYLCASSLHTSAETLYFGSGTRLTVL.

Turning to this clone: The germline and genes are mouse ones. The CDR3 end lies 1 residue beyond the end of the read and is filled in from the germline J gene. The J gene is TRBJ2-4, the V gene TRBV3; D remains unclear. V was clipped by 3 bases and J by 0 bases, with 1 base between them. This CDR3 has 12 amino acids. The V gene's germline CDR1 is SNHLY and CDR2 FYNGKV (reference sequence). CDR3 region: CASSFSQNTLYF. CDR3 DNA (partial): TGTGCCAGCAGCTTTAGTCAAAACACCTTGTAC.

This clone appeared a few times. The listed genes are named as in mouse. The part of the CDR3 DNA that was read is TGTGCCAGCTTTTACTGGGGGGTTGCAGAAACGCTGTAT. Amino acids: CASFYWGVAETLY. The whole CDR3 protein reads CASFYWGVAETLYF. The chain couples TRBV12-2 to TRBJ2-3; the match to TRBD2 covers 9 bases. The observed sequence ends 1 residue before the CDR3 terminus, with the missing tail filled in from the germline J gene. V trimming: 5 bases; J trimming: 2 bases; junction bases outside the gene matches: 4. Per germline, CDR1 SGHLS and CDR2 HYDKME. The CDR3 has 14 residues.

Points on this clone: The genes are named according to mouse. The CDR3 is cut off 1 residue early in the read; its end comes from the germline J gene. The rearrangement uses TRBV12-2 and TRBJ1-3, with D perhaps TRBD1 (5 bases). V was cut by 0 bases and J by 0 bases, with 8 bases left in between. Germline V gives CDR1 SGHLS, CDR2 HYDKME. The CDR3 runs to 15 residues. The CDR3 bases that were read are TGTGCCAGCTCTCTCACAGGAAATTCTGGAAATACGCTCTAT. This codes for CASSLTGNSGNTLY. Given in full, the CDR3 is CASSLTGNSGNTLYF. Filled out from reference TRBV12-2 and TRBJ1-3, the complete variable domain reads NSGVVQSPRYIIKGKGERSILKCIPISGHLSVAWYQQTQGQELKFFIQHYDKMERDKGNLPSRFSVQQFDDYHSEMNMSALELEDSAVYFCASSLTGNSGNTLYFGEGSRLIVV.

There are a few counts of this clone. Genes and germline come from the mouse. From the germline J gene comes the end of the CDR3, since the read stops 1 residue before it. Different DNA sequences within this sample yield the same CDR3. V is TRBV26 and J is TRBJ1-6, with TRBD1 matching 7 bases. TRBJ1-6 is an open reading frame, and its role is uncertain. CDR1 is KGHPV and CDR2 is FQNQEV in the germline V gene (reference sequence). The length of the CDR3 is 14 residues. Trimming took 6 bases from V and 4 from J; bases not matched to a gene: 3. CDR3 region: CASSPGQYNSPLYF. The DNA read from the CDR3 is TGTGCCAGCAGCCCGGGACAGTATAATTCGCCCCTCTAC.

Comments on this clone: Mouse names are used for the genes. From the germline J gene comes the end of the CDR3, since the read stops 1 residue before it. The rearrangement links TRBV23 to TRBJ1-1; the table's TRBD1 call for D was not verified on the DNA. The CDR3 has 13 amino acids. CDR1 is KGHTA, CDR2 FQNQQP, per germline. CDR3 DNA (partial): TGCTCCAGCACCGGGACATCAAACACAGAAGTCTTC. Translated, it gives CSSTGTSNTEVF. The entire CDR3 reads CSSTGTSNTEVFF.

This clone appeared a few times. All gene names here are mouse names. The read falls 1 residue short of the CDR3 end, and the missing part is taken from the germline J gene. The rearrangement joins TRBV26 to TRBJ2-5; 13 bases line up with TRBD2. The CDR3 consists of 15 residues. The ends lost 5 bases at V and 6 bases at J; junction bases unmatched: 5. CDR1 and CDR2 (germline): KGHPV, FQNQEV (reference sequence). The covered CDR3 bases are TGTGCCAGCAGTGACAGGACTGGGGGGGCGGACACCCAGTAC. Its protein product is CASSDRTGGADTQY. The entire CDR3 sequence reads CASSDRTGGADTQYF.

This clone was seen only a few times. Gene names refer to mouse genes. The read terminates 1 residue ahead of where the CDR3 ends, so the germline J gene completes it. This chain connects TRBV12-1 to TRBJ1-2; the D is unclear. V lost 0 bases, J lost 6 bases, and 1 base lay in between. The CDR3 length is 10 residues. The V gene's germline CDR1 is SGHSN and CDR2 HYEKVE. The CDR3 DNA, read in part, is TGTGCCAGCTCTCTCACCGACTACACC. It is translated as CASSLTDYT. The whole CDR3 sequence reads CASSLTDYTF.

Concerning this clone itself: Here the gene names and germline are mouse. The CDR3 extends 1 residue past the end of the read, so its final part is completed from the germline J gene. The V and J genes are TRBV26 and TRBJ2-5, with 7 bases matching TRBD1. The trim removed 5 bases at V and 1 base at J, leaving 0 bases unmatched. The CDR3 consists of 13 residues. Germline values: CDR1 KGHPV, CDR2 FQNQEV (reference sequence). The CDR3 region is CASSGTDQDTQYF. CDR3 DNA, as far as it was read: TGTGCCAGCAGTGGGACAGACCAAGACACCCAGTAC.

In the case of this clone: Genes here carry mouse names. The covered CDR3 bases are TGTGCCAGCAGTGAGGACAGGGGGGACACAGAAGTCTTC. Translated, it gives CASSEDRGDTEVF. The full-length CDR3 reads as CASSEDRGDTEVFF. The chain recombines TRBV13-3 with TRBJ1-1, with 10 bases identical to TRBD1. The read gets to within 1 residue of the CDR3 end, and the germline J gene fills in the rest. The CDR3 is 14 amino acids. Per germline, CDR1 NNHDY and CDR2 SYVADS. With 2 bases clipped from V and 3 bases from J, the junction kept 1 base outside the gene matches.

This clone was counted only a few times. Mouse gene names apply. The DNA ends 1 residue before the CDR3 does, and the rest of the CDR3 is filled in from the germline J gene. The chain joins TRBV3 to TRBJ2-7, with TRBD2 identical over 8 bases. From germline, CDR1 is SNHLY and CDR2 FYNGKV (reference sequence). Trimming cost V 4 bases and J 0 bases; bases outside gene matches: 5. CDR3 length: 15 amino acids. Here the CDR3 reads CASSSRLGLSYEQYF. The DNA read from the CDR3 is TGTGCCAGCAGCTCGCGACTGGGGCTCTCCTATGAACAGTAC.

This clone appeared a few times. Each gene name is a mouse one. From the germline J gene comes the end of the CDR3, since the read stops 1 residue before it. The chain combines TRBV12-2 with TRBJ2-7, with 10 bases identical to TRBD2. The J segment lost 7 bases and the V segment lost 4 bases, leaving 9 bases of the junction unmatched. CDR3 length: 14 residues. CDR1 and CDR2 from the germline V gene are SGHLS and HYDKME. CDR3 region: CASSRLGGPLEQYF. CDR3 DNA (partial): TGTGCCAGCTCCCGACTGGGGGGCCCTTTGGAACAGTAC.

Turning to this clone: Genes and germline are mouse. The CDR3 extends 1 residue past the end of the read, so its final part is completed from the germline J gene. The chain links TRBV23 to TRBJ1-4. This CDR3 has 13 amino acids. The germline CDR1 and CDR2 sequences are KGHTA and FQNQQP. The CDR3 reads CSSSQSHNERLFF. CDR3 DNA (partial): TGCTCCAGCAGTCAATCGCACAACGAAAGATTATTT.

This clone was counted only a few times. The genes are named according to mouse. The CDR3 end lies 1 residue beyond the end of the read and is filled in from the germline J gene. This chain links TRBV15 with TRBJ2-7; a possible D gene is TRBD2 (6 bases). CDR1 is SGHND and CDR2 is FRSKSL in the germline V gene. Between the trimmed V and J ends, which lost 6 bases and 4 bases, there was a span of 13 bases. The length of the CDR3 is 13 residues. CDR3 bases read: TGTGCCAGCAGGTCTACTGGGATTTATGAACAGTAC. Amino acids: CASRSTGIYEQY. The entire CDR3 sequence reads CASRSTGIYEQYF.

Remarks on this clone: Gene labels here are mouse ones. The sequence runs out 1 residue before the end of the CDR3; the remainder is reconstructed from the germline J gene. The chain has TRBV3 and TRBJ1-1, with 7 bases aligning to TRBD1. V shed 5 bases, J shed 0 bases, and the junction held 3 bases outside the gene matches. Germline V gene lookup returns CDR1 SNHLY and CDR2 FYNGKV (reference sequence). The CDR3 runs to 14 residues. The CDR3 loop reads CASSPGTANTEVFF. CDR3 DNA, as far as it was read: TGTGCCAGCAGCCCCGGGACAGCAAACACAGAAGTCTTC.

This clone counts as medium-sized (0.01 to 0.1%). Germline and genes: mouse. With the read ending 1 residue before the CDR3 end, the germline J gene is used to fill in that end. V and J are TRBV3 and TRBJ1-2; 9 nucleotides line up with TRBD1. V was pared by 6 bases and J by 0 bases, with 2 bases of the junction left unmatched. Germline-derived CDR1 and CDR2 are SNHLY and FYNGKV (reference sequence). The CDR3 is 14 residues long. The sequenced CDR3 bases are TGTGCCAGCAGTAGACAGGGGGCAAACTCCGACTACACC. This gives the protein CASSRQGANSDYT. The CDR3 in its entirety is CASSRQGANSDYTF.

This clone has just a few counts. Gene names are the mouse ones. The sequenced fragment ends 1 residue before the CDR3 boundary, so the rest is inferred from the germline J gene. The chain links TRBV19 to TRBJ2-1; D is undetermined. This CDR3 comprises 13 residues. CDR1 is FNHDT, CDR2 SITEND, per germline (reference sequence). V lost 2 bases to trimming and J lost 1 base, with 4 bases between them. The CDR3 bases that were read are TGTGCCAGCAGTATGCCAAACTATGCTGAGCAGTTC. It codes for CASSMPNYAEQF. The entire CDR3 sequence reads CASSMPNYAEQFF.

This clone has only a few counts. Gene names denote mouse genes. The read halts 1 residue ahead of the CDR3 end, with the missing end drawn from the germline J gene. This sample also contains other DNA sequences that code for the same CDR3. The rearrangement uses TRBV26 and TRBJ2-7, with TRBD1 matching over 9 bases. CDR1 and CDR2 from the germline V gene are KGHPV and FQNQEV (reference sequence). Losses at the gene ends were 5 bases for V and 3 bases for J; bases not matched to a gene: 2. There are 13 residues in the CDR3. Incomplete CDR3 DNA: TGTGCCAGCAGTTTGGACAGGGGCTATGAACAGTAC. It translates to CASSLDRGYEQY. The full-length CDR3 reads as CASSLDRGYEQYF.

In regard to this clone: The listed genes are named as in mouse. The read ends 1 residue early relative to the CDR3; the germline J gene fills the gap. The chain recombines TRBV26 with TRBJ2-5; 9 positions match TRBD2. CDR1 KGHPV and CDR2 FQNQEV come from the germline V gene (reference sequence). This CDR3 has 14 residues. The V segment lost 6 bases and the J segment 5 bases; nucleotides outside the gene matches: 6. The CDR3 bases that were read are TGTGCCAGCAGCCCTGGGGGGGGGCGAGACACCCAGTAC. This gives the protein CASSPGGGRDTQY. The CDR3, in full, reads CASSPGGGRDTQYF.